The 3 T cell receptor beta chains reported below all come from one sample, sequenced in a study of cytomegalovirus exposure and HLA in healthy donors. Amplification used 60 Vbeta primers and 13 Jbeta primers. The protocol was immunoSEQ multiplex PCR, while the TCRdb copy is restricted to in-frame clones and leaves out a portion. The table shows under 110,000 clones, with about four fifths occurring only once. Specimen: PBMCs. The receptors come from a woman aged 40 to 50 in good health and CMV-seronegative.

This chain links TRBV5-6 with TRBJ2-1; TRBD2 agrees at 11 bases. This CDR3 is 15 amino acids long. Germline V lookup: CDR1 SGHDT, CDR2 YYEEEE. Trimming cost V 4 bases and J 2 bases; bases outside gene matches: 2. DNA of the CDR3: TGTGCCAGCAGCACTAGCGGGGGAGCCTACAATGAGCAGTTCTTC. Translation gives CASSTSGGAYNEQFF.

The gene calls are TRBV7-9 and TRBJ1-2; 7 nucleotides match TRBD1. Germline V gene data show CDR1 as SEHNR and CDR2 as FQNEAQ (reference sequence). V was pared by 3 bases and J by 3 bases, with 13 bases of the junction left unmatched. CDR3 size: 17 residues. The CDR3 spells CASSFSPGTALDYGYTF. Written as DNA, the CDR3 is TGTGCCAGCAGCTTTAGCCCAGGGACAGCTTTGGACTATGGCTACACCTTC.

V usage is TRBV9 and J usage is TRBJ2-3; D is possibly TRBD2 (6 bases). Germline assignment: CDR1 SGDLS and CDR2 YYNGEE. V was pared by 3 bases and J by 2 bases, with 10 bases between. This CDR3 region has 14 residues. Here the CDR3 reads CASSGGAATDTQYF. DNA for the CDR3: TGTGCCAGCAGCGGCGGGGCGGCCACAGATACGCAGTATTTT.